This TCR beta chain appears in the sequencing data of a study of cytomegalovirus exposure and HLA in healthy donors. Broader study findings: Across HLA loci, a later analysis found differing TCR association rates, with DRB1 most and HLA-C fewest. Some V segments (TRBV6-2 and TRBV6-3 among them) were excluded as indistinguishable.

A remark on this clone: What it binds is unknown.

This CDR3 contains 15 residues. CDR1 is MNHEY and CDR2 is SVGAGI in the germline V gene. V was cut by 0 bases and J by 3 bases, with 9 bases left in between. PCR employed 60 Vbeta and 13 Jbeta primers. Assay used: immunoSEQ multiplex PCR; TCRdb lists only in-frame clones, some missing. This sample has under 150,000 clones; 65% to 85% occur once, and the top ten carry roughly 1.1%. This chain uses TRBV6-5 with TRBJ1-5; a weak D match, TRBD1 (5 bases). The specimen sequenced was PBMCs. This sequence was found in a boy younger than 18 in good health and CMV-seronegative. The CDR3 is CASSYSQANNQPQHF. The DNA of the CDR3 is TGTGCCAGCAGTTACTCACAGGCTAACAATCAGCCCCAGCATTTT.